This TCR beta chain was found in a study of blood T cell repertoires in COVID-19. About the study: Samples taken during acute and convalescent COVID-19 were collected in the United States, Italy and Spain. Sources were T cells, B-cell-depleted T cells, or PBMCs; the material itself was cDNA or gDNA.

How the authors handled the data: Nucleated cell number was recorded as an estimate derived from reference gene primer amplification. Assay: immunoSEQ multiplex PCR; the TCRdb copy retains only in-frame clones and omits some. V and J calls and clone size come straight from that table; D and trimming were deduced from the DNA. This sample has approximately 70,000 clones, with 88% found just once. The V and J ends lost 4 bases and 2 bases respectively, with 14 bases between them. Germline V gives CDR1 LGHDT, CDR2 YNNKEL (reference sequence). The CDR3 is 15 amino acids. The chain employs TRBV3-1 (or the pseudogene TRBV3-2) and TRBJ1-2, with a tentative D call TRBD1 (5 bases). The receptor's source is a human donor in a cohort sampled during active COVID-19. Sequences were obtained from peripheral blood. CDR3 DNA sequence: TGTGCCAGCAGCCTCACAGGATGGAAGAACTATGGCTACACCTTC. This translates into CASSLTGWKNYGYTF.